The subject of this entry is one T cell receptor (beta chain). It has no known antigen specificity. Nothing much larger sits one base from this clone, and base qualities are not available. The donors were healthy, HIV-negative adults with no recently reported acute infections or vaccinations. Every donor was a Caucasian adult living in Nashville, Tennessee, USA. CD4+ T cells were enriched by magnetic negative selection; naive cells were then positively selected on CD45RA, and the negative fraction formed the memory subset. Blood was collected by leukapheresis, and PBMCs were isolated by Ficoll-Histopaque density gradient centrifugation and then cryopreserved in liquid nitrogen vapor phase. Analytical flow cytometry was used to check the purity and quantity of every magnetically sorted T cell population. Genomic DNA was isolated from every sorted fraction and measured by UV absorbance on a Nanodrop 2000c.

Via the germline V gene (reference sequence), CDR1 is SGHNT and CDR2 YYREEE. The CDR3 numbers 13 residues from cysteine through phenylalanine. Left in the record is the CDR3 DNA by itself, 39 bases read in frame from the first base. V is pared back by 1 base and J by 6 bases, with 11 bases lying between the germline termini. Using the deep immunoSEQ assay, multiplex PCR amplified TCR CDR3 regions from genomic DNA. Extracted genomic DNA from each cell subset was distributed evenly across all wells of several immunoSEQ 96-well plates, and each plate was treated as a replicate. For sorted subsets, about 200 ng genomic DNA, equal to about 30,000 T cell genomes, was loaded into each replicate PCR. The purified libraries were quantified using a Qubit 3.0 fluorometer, sized with a Bioanalyzer 2100, and then quantified again using the KAPA Library Quantification kit. Every immunoSEQ 96-well plate was sequenced on a dedicated single-read 150-cycle Illumina NextSeq 550 flow cell. Per the authors' processing: Because only junctional sequences without quality scores were contained in the immunoSEQ output, filtering matching that applied to full-length reads could not be performed. To assign V/J genes and CDR3, sequences were annotated against IMGT germline references using PyIR, a Python wrapper for IgBLAST v1.9. Reads were removed for weak V/J assignments (E-value above 1e-6), missing CDR3, stop codons, out-of-frame junctions, or ambiguous translated residues. A V3J clonotype was defined by an identical inferred V gene, J gene, and CDR3 amino acid sequence. Percentage overlap between repertoires was computed as shared unique clonotypes divided by the size of the smaller repertoire. Three approaches were used to assess repertoire richness: RTK rarefaction, the Chao1 estimator, and Recon v2.1 estimates of unobserved clonotypes. Generation probabilities for all TCRbeta clonotypes obtained by the gDNA method from a few donors were computed using OLGA. Here the immuneACCESS table is served through TCRdb, limited to in-frame sequences with V and J called. Missing clones are a known gap in these copies; in checked studies unresolved V genes cover under half, and the rest lacks a known reason. V and J calls and clone size are as listed in that table; D and trimming were resolved from the DNA. This sample is represented by about 710,000 clones; around four fifths of them were singletons. The ten most abundant clones make up around 2% of the sample.

The sample originates from a study of shared clonotypes between healthy human individuals (TCRdb year 2020). General notes on the study: The cohort included three men and a couple of women between 18 and 49 years of age. Per donor, three plates each were used for CD4 naive and CD4 memory, two for CD8 naive, and one for CD8 memory. Blood TCR repertoires of roughly five healthy adults were deeply sequenced to estimate repertoire size and the extent of clonotype sharing between individuals. To increase sequencing depth and limit assay-specific biases, different laboratories used diverse techniques to prepare libraries and sequence TCR repertoires. Between about 0.85 and 9.5 billion PBMCs per donor were obtained by leukapheresis.

The study at large found these results: Sharing across a handful of donors was observed for approximately 5% of naive CD4, 3% to 4% of naive CD8, 2% to 2.5% of memory CD4, and about 0.4% of memory CD8 clonotypes. Higher generation probabilities were observed for clonotypes shared by all four sorted-subset donors than for non-shared clonotypes. Pairwise subsampling led to the expectation that sequencing depth would affect the degree of clonotype sharing among donors. Because the study included only a small number of donors, the genetic and exposure-history diversity represented was limited. Estimated clonotype richness was generally larger for naive than for memory subsets. Even with the large sequencing depth, rarefaction of the sorted-subset datasets indicated that sequencing was incomplete. Sampling was limited to blood, and TCR repertoires in tissue likely differ from TCR repertoires in blood.

This receptor was identified in a woman younger than 45 in good health. The sample taken for sequencing was memory CD4+ T cells sorted from blood. The sample's cell subset or site, from its label and the paper: CD45RA-negative fraction. The chain couples TRBV5-4 to TRBJ2-7, with a tentative D gene TRBD2 over 6 matching bases. DNA sequence: TGTGCCAGCAGCTTGTCGGGAGTCCGCGAGCAGTACTTC. Its product reads: CASSLSGVREQYF.